This TCR beta chain appears in the sequencing data of a study of Ad26.COV2.S vaccination and SARS-CoV-2 variants. Study summary: Administration of Ad26.COV2.S was intramuscular, either once or twice 56 days apart.

Study-wide results and caveats: Vaccine and placebo recipients had similar non-spike TCR breadth. Spike-specific TCR breadth was greater after Ad26.COV2.S than placebo.

About this clone itself: What it recognizes is unknown.

This CDR3 region has 19 residues. Germline V gives CDR1 KGHSH, CDR2 LQKENI. Trimming cost V 3 bases and J 5 bases; bases outside gene matches: 19. Sample treatment: roughly 20 received Ad26.COV2.S at low or high dose, single or two shots; about five received placebo; per-sample allocation not given. Material that was analyzed had been drawn on day 63 after the first vaccine or placebo injection. This table comes from immunoSEQ multiplex PCR, and its TCRdb copy is limited to in-frame clones, with some not included. Among 400,000 to 500,000 clones, 75% to 90% were seen once, and the ten largest hold roughly 2.5%.

The TCR comes from a person aged 18-65 years who received the Ad26.COV2.S COVID-19 vaccine or a placebo. The chain joins TRBV18 to TRBJ2-5; 9 nucleotides align to TRBD2. This specimen was peripheral blood, taken in a trial of Ad26.COV2.S vaccine versus placebo. The CDR3 is CASSPISLAGPRPLETQYF. The CDR3 DNA reads TGTGCCAGCTCACCGATCAGTCTAGCGGGACCGAGGCCCTTGGAGACCCAGTACTTC.